This T cell receptor beta chain was documented in a study of cytomegalovirus exposure and HLA in healthy donors. Study-level information: Inside one of the first data releases sat roughly 80 million unique TCRs taken from HLA-typed donors. Study-level findings and limits: Segments of the TCR beta V type were, in most cases, productive about 87% or about 30% of the time in an earlier analysis.

As regards this clone: What it binds is unknown.

This PCR relied on a set of 60 Vbeta primers and 13 Jbeta primers. Under the authors' procedure: The authors later counted about 80 million unique TCR beta chains, some 12 million of them shared. TCRdb's copy holds only in-frame clones and misses some; the assay was immunoSEQ multiplex PCR. The V and J calls and clone size come from that table; D and trimming were worked out from the DNA. The table records under 200,000 clones, over 75% of them present only once. The specimen was PBMCs. The sequence came from a woman aged 45-60 years in good health and CMV-seropositive.

The chain's CDR3 is CASNGAQYF. In DNA, the CDR3 is TGTGCCAGCAACGGGGCCCAGTACTTC. V usage is TRBV2 and J usage is TRBJ2-5, with a possible D match to TRBD2 (5 bases). CDR3 size: 9 residues. CDR1 SNHLY and CDR2 FYNNEI come from the germline V gene. Trimming pared 7 bases from V and 9 bases from J, leaving 6 bases between.